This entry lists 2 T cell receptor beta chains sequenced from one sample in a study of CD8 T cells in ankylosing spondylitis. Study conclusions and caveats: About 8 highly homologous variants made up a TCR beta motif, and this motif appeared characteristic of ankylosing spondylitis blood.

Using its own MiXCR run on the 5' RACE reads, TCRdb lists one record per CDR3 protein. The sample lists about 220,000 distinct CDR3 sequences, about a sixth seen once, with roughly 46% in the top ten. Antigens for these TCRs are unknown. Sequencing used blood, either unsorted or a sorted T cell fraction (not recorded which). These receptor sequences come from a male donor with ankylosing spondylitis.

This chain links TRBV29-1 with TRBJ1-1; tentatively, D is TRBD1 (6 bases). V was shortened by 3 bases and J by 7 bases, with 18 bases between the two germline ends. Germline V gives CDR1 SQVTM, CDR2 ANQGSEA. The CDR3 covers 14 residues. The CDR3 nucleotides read TGCAGCGTTGAGGGGGGCGGTGGCCCTATTGAAGCTTTCTTT. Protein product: CSVEGGGGPIEAFF.

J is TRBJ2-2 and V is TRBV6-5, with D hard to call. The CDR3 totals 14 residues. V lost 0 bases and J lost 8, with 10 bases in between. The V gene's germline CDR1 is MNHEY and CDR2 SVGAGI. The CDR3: CASSYSTLPGELFF. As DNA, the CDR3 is TGTGCCAGCAGTTACTCGACCTTGCCAGGGGAGCTGTTTTTT.